This paragraph covers one T cell receptor (beta chain) sequence. Its antigen remains unidentified. Other DNA sequences within the sample encode an identical CDR3. The data are from a study of OX40 agonist ivuxolimab in advanced cancers. Study at large: Two patients with cutaneous melanoma and one with hepatocellular carcinoma, three in total, showed partial responses.

Individuals having autoimmune disease history or systemic immunosuppression were not enrolled. Sequenced by immunoSEQ multiplex PCR; TCRdb stores in-frame clones only, minus some. This sample yields some 86,000 clones, of which over 75% are seen a single time; less than 4.5% belongs to the top ten. Points from the study as a whole: Partial responders receiving 0.1-3.0 mg/kg showed among the lowest clonal expansion.

CDR3 length: 16 residues. Germline-derived CDR1 and CDR2 are SGHRS and YFSETQ. V was shortened by 0 bases and J by 0 bases, with 10 bases between the two germline ends. Material: CD4+ or CD8+ T cells sorted from blood, obtained in a trial of the OX40 agonist ivuxolimab. The sequence was collected from an adult with an advanced solid tumor such as melanoma, head and neck, liver or kidney cancer. The rearrangement joins TRBV5-1 to TRBJ1-3; D is unresolved. The DNA of the CDR3 is TGCGCCAGCAGCTTGGTGGGCCCCTACTCTGGAAACACCATATATTTT. Translated, it gives CASSLVGPYSGNTIYF.